The clone carrying this T cell receptor beta chain was counted many times. The antigen is unknown. With V trimmed by 0 bases and J by 2 bases, 4 bases remained unmatched. This CDR3 is built from 16 residues. The germline gives CDR1 SGHDT, CDR2 YYEEEE. This sample was taken from a study of T-cell memory formation after mild COVID-19. Findings of the study overall: Day 15 to 85 contracting clones showed balanced CD4/CD8; day 15 to 37 expanders favored CD4+. Cross-reactive memory appears to have joined, as suggested by some responding clones showing up in pre-infection memory.

It was 5'RACE with constant-segment primers that produced the TCR alpha and TCR beta cDNA libraries, which carried sample barcodes and UMIs. TCRdb processed the 5' RACE reads anew with MiXCR; each CDR3 protein has one entry. The sample has around 340,000 distinct CDR3 sequences; approximately 13% are singletons. Sample: PBMCs or a T cell subset sorted from them (not recorded which). This rearrangement joins TRBV5-6 to TRBJ2-3; 9 bases are a match to TRBD1. This sequence was found in a young man who had mild COVID-19 (a few samples of this study predate the infection). Cell type and time point are not known. CDR3 DNA: TGTGCCAGCAGCTTGGCGGGACAGGGCTACACAGATACGCAGTATTTT. Protein sequence: CASSLAGQGYTDTQYF.